This is a list of T cell receptor beta chains from one sample in a study of cytomegalovirus exposure and HLA in healthy donors. TCRdb keeps only in-frame clones here, not all; method: immunoSEQ multiplex PCR. The table lists over 150,000 clones. Sequences were obtained from PBMCs. The receptors were sampled from a boy aged 5-17 years in good health and CMV-seronegative. The CDR3 runs from the conserved cysteine through the conserved F or W. The order of the fields is V gene, J gene, D gene, CDR3 protein, CDR3 DNA. A D gene is named only where the DNA matches it firmly.

TRBV6-5	TRBJ2-7	TRBD1	CASSWQLTGAYEQYF	TGTGCCAGCAGTTGGCAATTAACAGGGGCCTACGAGCAGTACTTC
TRBV2	TRBJ2-5	-	CASSVEGQETQYF	TGTGCCAGCAGTGTGGAGGGGCAAGAGACCCAGTACTTC
TRBV29-1	TRBJ1-1	-	CSVEDLRGGVTFF	TGCAGCGTTGAAGATCTAAGGGGTGGGGTAACTTTCTTT
TRBV4-3	TRBJ2-3	TRBD1	CASSQGTGGTDTQYF	TGCGCCAGCAGCCAAGGGACAGGGGGGACAGATACGCAGTATTTT
TRBV9	TRBJ1-1	TRBD1	CASSVGQGDPEAFF	TGTGCCAGCAGCGTCGGACAGGGAGATCCTGAAGCTTTCTTT
TRBV19	TRBJ1-3	-	CATHRGGAGTLMSSGNTIYF	TGTGCCACCCACCGCGGGGGGGCAGGAACACTCATGAGCTCTGGAAACACCATATATTTT
TRBV30	TRBJ1-1	-	CAWYQGVSAEAFF	TGTGCCTGGTACCAGGGCGTCAGCGCTGAAGCTTTCTTT
TRBV27	TRBJ2-7	TRBD2	CASSLIGLGLLEQYF	TGTGCCAGCAGTTTAATAGGACTAGGCCTACTCGAGCAGTACTTC
TRBV25-1	TRBJ1-6	-	CASEPPQGSNSPLHF	TGTGCCAGTGAACCCCCCCAGGGATCTAATTCACCCCTCCACTTT
TRBV7-9	TRBJ2-7	-	CASSLVLYEQYF	TGTGCCAGCAGCTTAGTCTTGTACGAGCAGTACTTC
TRBV27	TRBJ1-6	TRBD1	CASSATGRYNSPLHF	TGTGCCAGCAGCGCGACAGGGCGGTATAATTCACCCCTCCACTTT
TRBV7-7	TRBJ2-5	TRBD1	CASSRDRRETQYF	TGTGCTAGCAGCCGGGACAGGCGGGAGACCCAGTACTTC
TRBV2	TRBJ2-7	TRBD2	CASSPSAGAYEQYF	TGTGCCAGCAGTCCGTCGGCGGGGGCCTACGAGCAGTACTTC
TRBV30	TRBJ1-3	-	CAWSTGLAGGNTIYF	TGTGCCTGGAGTACCGGACTTGCGGGGGGAAACACCATATATTTT
TRBV29-1	TRBJ2-7	-	CSVVYSSSYEQYF	TGCAGCGTTGTCTATTCTTCGAGTTACGAGCAGTACTTC
TRBV7-9	TRBJ1-2	-	CASSLIGGDGYTF	TGTGCCAGCAGCTTAATAGGGGGAGATGGCTACACCTTC
TRBV5-4	TRBJ1-1	TRBD1	CASSTRTGGIVEAFF	TGTGCCAGCAGCACTAGGACAGGGGGCATAGTAGAAGCTTTCTTT
TRBV28	TRBJ2-3	-	CASSGRGGGSGTDTQYF	TGTGCCAGCAGCGGAAGGGGGGGTGGGAGTGGCACAGATACGCAGTATTTT
TRBV19	TRBJ1-1	-	CASSMPRGTEAFF	TGTGCCAGTAGTATGCCTCGGGGCACTGAAGCTTTCTTT
TRBV4-1	TRBJ2-7	TRBD1	CASSDRQGDYEQYF	TGCGCCAGCAGCGACCGACAGGGGGACTACGAGCAGTACTTC
TRBV15	TRBJ2-5	TRBD2	CATSRDRAGGQETQYF	TGTGCCACCAGCAGAGATAGGGCGGGGGGACAAGAGACCCAGTACTTC
TRBV6-6	TRBJ2-7	TRBD1	CASSGGPGTAAYEQYF	TGTGCCAGCAGTGGGGGCCCTGGGACAGCCGCCTACGAGCAGTACTTC
TRBV7-9	TRBJ1-1	-	CASSQVLGRTEAFF	TGTGCCAGCAGCCAGGTCTTGGGGCGCACTGAAGCTTTCTTT
TRBV30	TRBJ2-1	TRBD2	CAWSKKSNELAIEQFF	TGTGCCTGGAGTAAGAAGTCAAACGAACTAGCGATTGAGCAGTTCTTC